Listed below are T cell receptor beta chains from one sample, sequenced in a study of long-term antiretroviral therapy in people with HIV. TCRdb keeps only in-frame clones here, not all; method: immunoSEQ multiplex PCR. Of about 24,000 clones detected, roughly 82% appear once; the ten largest clones hold more than 4%. The starting material was unsorted PBMCs, obtained approximately 6.2 years after starting antiretroviral therapy. These receptors were taken from a man aged 25-40 years with HIV. The CDR3 runs from the conserved cysteine through the conserved F or W.

j_call v_call cdr3_aa
TRBJ2-7 TRBV6-1 CAIEDRGRYEQYF
TRBJ1-2 TRBV5-1 CASSLGQGGSGYTF
TRBJ2-3 TRBV6-1 CASKVAGADTQYF
TRBJ1-3 TRBV28 CASSGTGNTIYF
TRBJ2-5 TRBV30 CAWRGPDRTNF
TRBJ2-7 TRBV18 CASSWGQDSYEQYF
TRBJ2-7 TRBV19 CASSSDRVGYEQYF
TRBJ2-7 TRBV5-1 CASSFPDRDAYEQYF
TRBJ2-3 TRBV6-5 CASSYSGTGNTDTQYF
TRBJ2-1 TRBV11-2 CASSLDWDNTMSSYNEQFF
TRBJ2-1 TRBV28 CASSFPPSQGQFF
TRBJ1-5 TRBV5-5 CASSLVNRVEQPQHF
TRBJ1-1 TRBV7-9 CASSLGQADTEAFF
TRBJ2-3 TRBV11-2 CASSFSLAPDTQYF
TRBJ2-7 TRBV28 CASKGTGLYEQYF
TRBJ2-3 TRBV4-3 CASSQGRGSGGADTQYF
TRBJ2-2 TRBV28 CASSLGTDYTGELFF
TRBJ1-5 TRBV6-5 CASSRTGAQQPQHF
TRBJ1-2 TRBV6-5 CASSYQTGNYGYTF